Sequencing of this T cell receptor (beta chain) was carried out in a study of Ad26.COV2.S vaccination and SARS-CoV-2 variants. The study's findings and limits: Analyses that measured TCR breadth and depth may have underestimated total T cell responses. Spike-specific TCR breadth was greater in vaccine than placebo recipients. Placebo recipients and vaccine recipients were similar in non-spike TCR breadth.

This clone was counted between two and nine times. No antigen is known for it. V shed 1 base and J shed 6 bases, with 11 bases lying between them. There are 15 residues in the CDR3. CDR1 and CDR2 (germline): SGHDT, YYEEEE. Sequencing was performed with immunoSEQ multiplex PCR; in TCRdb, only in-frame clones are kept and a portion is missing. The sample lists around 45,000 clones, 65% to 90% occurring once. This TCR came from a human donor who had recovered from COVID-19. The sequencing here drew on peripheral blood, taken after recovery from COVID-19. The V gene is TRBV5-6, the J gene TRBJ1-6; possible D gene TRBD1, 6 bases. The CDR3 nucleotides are TGTGCCAGCAGCTTGCCCGGACAGTCTAATTCACCCCTCCACTTT. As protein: CASSLPGQSNSPLHF.